Shown below are 18 T cell receptor beta chains from a single sample sequenced in a study of blood T cells in healthy people across ages (dated by TCRdb to the mid-2010s). Library generation was performed with 5' RACE. Data came from an Illumina HiSeq 2500. A second PCR of roughly 7 to 11 cycles was performed with a sample-barcoded 5' primer and a J-beta primer mix. Through fastp at Q25 and MiXCR, TCRdb rebuilt clones from the public reads, retaining in-frame beta chains. Under each unique CDR3 protein, matching rows form one entry showing the most common genes and DNA. The sample records about 780,000 distinct CDR3 sequences, about 62% of which are singletons. The top ten constitute 25% to 35% of the sample. What was sequenced was blood. Source of these receptors: a young man in good health.

The rearrangement links TRBV10-3 to TRBJ2-7; D could derive from TRBD1 or TRBD2 (5 bases each). CDR1 is ENHRY and CDR2 is SYGVKD in the germline V gene. The CDR3 has 16 residues. V was cut by 4 bases and J by 0 bases, with 16 bases left in between. CDR3 region: CAISGSRDPSSYEQYF. The CDR3 nucleotides read TGTGCCATCAGTGGCTCCCGGGACCCCAGCTCCTACGAGCAGTACTTC.

The rearrangement uses TRBV24-1 and TRBJ2-3; D remains unclear. There are 13 residues in the CDR3. V was trimmed by 3 bases and J by 6 bases, leaving 9 bases between them. CDR1 is KGHDR and CDR2 is SFDVKD in the germline V gene. CDR3 nucleotides: TGTGCCACCAGTGATCCCCCCCCCGATACGCAGTATTTT. Translated, it gives CATSDPPPDTQYF.

This sequence joins TRBV6-2 or TRBV6-3 and TRBJ2-3; D is uncertain. The CDR3 covers 14 residues. Germline V gene data show CDR1 as MNHEY and CDR2 as SVGEGT. With 3 bases removed from V and 6 bases from J, the gap between germline ends came to 13 bases. For the CDR3, the DNA is TGTGCCAGCAGTTATGACTCCTTCCAGGATACGCAGTATTTT. Its translation: CASSYDSFQDTQYF.

This clonotype was seen a handful of times. V gene TRBV4-3 combines with J gene TRBJ2-3; the D gene is possibly TRBD1 (6 bases). This CDR3 contains 16 residues. V was clipped by 7 bases and J by 0 bases, with 17 bases between them. Germline V gives CDR1 LGHNA, CDR2 YSLEER. The DNA of the CDR3 is TGCGCCAGCACTCTCGACCGGGACACTAGCACAGATACGCAGTATTTT. Protein: CASTLDRDTSTDTQYF.

The chain couples TRBV5-1 to TRBJ2-2, with TRBD2 matching over 8 bases. Germline CDR1 SGHRS, CDR2 YFSETQ. The CDR3 runs to 16 residues. The V segment lost 1 base and the J segment 6 bases; nucleotides outside the gene matches: 8. CDR3 residues: CASSLIPQAGAGELFF. The CDR3 DNA follows: TGCGCCAGCAGCTTGATCCCCCAAGCGGGAGCCGGGGAGCTGTTTTTT.

The V call is TRBV9, the J call TRBJ2-3, with 9 bases fitting TRBD1. The CDR3 runs to 15 residues. With V trimmed by 1 base and J by 6 bases, 6 bases remained unmatched. Germline CDR1 is SGDLS and CDR2 is YYNGEE. The CDR3 loop reads CASSVMGQGSDTQYF. CDR3 DNA: TGTGCCAGCAGCGTAATGGGACAGGGATCCGATACGCAGTATTTT.

J is TRBJ2-1 and V is TRBV4-2; D is tentatively TRBD1 or TRBD2 (5 bases each). V was pared by 1 base and J by 5 bases, with 15 bases between. This CDR3 comprises 16 residues. Germline V gene lookup returns CDR1 LGHNA and CDR2 YNFKEQ. The CDR3 DNA sequence: TGTGCCAGCAGCCAAGGACGGGGCCCGCACAACAATGAGCAGTTCTTC. Translated: CASSQGRGPHNNEQFF.

This clonotype was seen only a few times. The rearrangement joins TRBV7-9 to TRBJ2-3; 8 nucleotides align to TRBD2. The V and J ends lost 5 bases and 2 bases, in that order; junction bases with no gene match: 9. There are 16 residues in the CDR3. CDR1 is SEHNR and CDR2 is FQNEAQ in the germline V gene (reference sequence). The CDR3 loop is CASSPRSGGPTDTQYF. The DNA of the CDR3 is TGTGCCAGCAGCCCCCGGAGCGGGGGACCCACAGATACGCAGTATTTT.

This chain joins TRBV7-8 and TRBJ1-6; 9 bases match TRBD1. This CDR3 contains 16 residues. The germline CDR1 and CDR2 sequences are SGHVS and FQNEAQ. V dropped 5 bases and J dropped 11; count of bases not matched to a gene: 13. CDR3 protein: CASSHGPGQGRPPLHF. In nucleotides, the CDR3 is TGTGCCAGCAGCCACGGGCCGGGACAGGGTCGGCCACCCCTCCACTTT. Complete variable domain (other parts from reference TRBV7-8 and TRBJ1-6): GAGVSQSPRYKVAKRGQDVALRCDPISGHVSLFWYQQALGQGPEFLTYFQNEAQLDKSGLPSDRFFAERPEGSVSTLKIQRTQQEDSAVYLCASSHGPGQGRPPLHFGNGTRLTVT.

This chain joins TRBV11-2 and TRBJ2-5; 9 bases map to TRBD2. V dropped 1 base and J dropped 3; count of bases not matched to a gene: 12. CDR1 is SGHAT, CDR2 FQNNGV, per germline. This CDR3 comprises 18 residues. CDR3 in amino acids: CASSLAVGIAGEKETQYF. Here the CDR3 DNA reads TGTGCCAGCAGCTTAGCCGTCGGCATAGCGGGGGAAAAAGAGACCCAGTACTTC.

The V and J genes are TRBV10-3 and TRBJ2-4, with a tentative D call TRBD2 (6 bases). The last part of the DNA fits TRBJ2-7 better; the J call may be wrong. The germline gives CDR1 ENHRY, CDR2 SYGVKD. The CDR3 sequence is 16 residues long. DNA of the CDR3: TGTGCCATCAATGGCGGTGGAGGGGATGGATCCTACGAGCAGTACTTC. It codes for CAINGGGGDGSYEQYF.

The CDR3, as DNA: TGTGCCAGCGATACAGGGGGACCCTACGAGCAGTACTTC. Its translation is CASDTGGPYEQYF. J is TRBJ2-7 and V is TRBV28; 8 nucleotides align to TRBD1. The germline V gene encodes CDR1 MDHEN and CDR2 SYDVKM. CDR3 length: 13 residues. V dropped 8 bases and J dropped 2; count of bases not matched to a gene: 5. The whole variable domain, filled in from reference TRBV28 and TRBJ2-7, reads DVKVTQSSRYLVKRTGEKVFLECVQDMDHENMFWYRQDPGLGLRLIYFSYDVKMKEKGDIPEGYSVSREKKERFSLILESASTNQTSMYLCASDTGGPYEQYFGPGTRLTVT.

The chain recombines TRBV7-8 with TRBJ2-3; D is unclear. V lost 3 bases, J lost 7 bases, and 8 bases lay in between. The V gene's germline CDR1 is SGHVS and CDR2 FQNEAQ. The CDR3 length is 12 residues. CDR3: CASSFSMNTQYF. CDR3 DNA: TGTGCCAGCAGCTTTAGTATGAATACGCAGTATTTT.

This sequence joins TRBV6-2 or TRBV6-3 and TRBJ2-4; D is unclear. This CDR3 has 13 residues. V lost 0 bases and J lost 7, with 7 bases in between. CDR1 MNHEY and CDR2 SVGEGT come from the germline V gene. CDR3 sequence reads: CASSYSTGNIQYF. The CDR3 DNA reads as TGTGCCAGCAGTTACTCGACTGGGAACATTCAGTACTTC.

The chain uses TRBV27 and TRBJ2-7; D uncertain. This CDR3 has 13 residues. Germline assignment: CDR1 MNHEY and CDR2 SMNVEV (reference sequence). V was cut by 6 bases and J by 3 bases, with 12 bases left in between. The CDR3 loop is CASRLIQDYEQYF. CDR3 in DNA: TGTGCCAGCAGGTTAATTCAGGACTACGAGCAGTACTTC.

The chain is built from TRBV25-1 and TRBJ1-6; no definite D call. Germline V lookup: CDR1 MGHDK, CDR2 SYGVNS. This CDR3 has 15 amino acids. Trimming pared 3 bases from V and 2 bases from J, leaving 8 bases between. CDR3 protein: CASSEVPAYNSPLHF. The CDR3 DNA follows: TGTGCCAGCAGTGAGGTACCTGCCTATAATTCACCCCTCCACTTT. The variable domain in full, with the rest retrieved from reference TRBV25-1 and TRBJ1-6, is EADIYQTPRYLVIGTGKKITLECSQTMGHDKMYWYQQDPGMELHLIHYSYGVNSTEKGDLSSESTVSRIRTEHFPLTLESARPSHTSQYLCASSEVPAYNSPLHFGNGTRLTVT.

Comments on this clonotype: An end of the junction does not agree with germline; a read error may underlie this. The V and J genes are TRBV2 and TRBJ2-1; D not certain. Germline lookup yields CDR1 SNHLY and CDR2 FYNNEI. The CDR3 covers 11 residues. This CDR3 reads CASSEYTEQFF. The CDR3 region has the DNA TGTGCCAGCAGTGAATACACTGAGCAGTTCTTC.

As regards this clonotype: The conserved phenylalanine or tryptophan normally closing the CDR3 is absent here, so this likely arose from a read error. The chain combines TRBV20-1 with TRBJ2-3, with a tentative D call TRBD1 (6 bases). CDR1 and CDR2 (germline): DFQATT, SNEGSKA (reference sequence). This CDR3 is 13 amino acids long. Trimming removed 5 bases at V and 2 bases at J, with 11 bases between. The CDR3 here is CSASTGYTDTQYL. The CDR3 bases are TGCAGTGCTTCTACAGGGTACACAGATACGCAGTATCTT.